The source of this TCR beta chain is a study of cytomegalovirus exposure and HLA in healthy donors. Study in general: Of the donors genotyped, several hundred in all, about 82% fell in the Caucasian-associated ancestry cluster. The study, taken as a whole, reports: Associated with HLA alleles at 0.05 false discovery rate in a later analysis were over 15,000 TCR beta sequences.

The PCR employed 60 Vbeta primers together with 13 Jbeta primers. Sequencing was performed with immunoSEQ multiplex PCR; in TCRdb, only in-frame clones are kept and a portion is missing. The top ten clones hold approximately 7.8% of a sample with about 86,000 clones, approximately 70% of them seen once. As for this clone: Its cognate antigen is unknown.

CDR1 is SNHLY and CDR2 is FYNNEI in the germline V gene. This CDR3 comprises 16 residues. V gave up 6 bases and J gave up 4 bases; unmatched junction bases: 14. The sequence was collected from a man between 60 and 70 years old in good health and CMV-seronegative. Input material: PBMCs. V and J are TRBV2 and TRBJ1-2; 7 positions match TRBD1. The CDR3 region is CASSTAGQEGVYGYTF. CDR3 nucleotides: TGTGCCAGCAGCACTGCAGGACAGGAGGGGGTCTATGGCTACACCTTC.